These 7 T cell receptor beta chains were sequenced from one sample in a study of T cell responses to AZD1222 COVID-19 vaccine. Libraries were prepared by immunoSEQ multiplex PCR; TCRdb keeps only in-frame clonotypes and omits some of them. This repertoire shows about 130,000 clones, roughly 88% found once; its top ten account for around 5%. The sequenced sample was peripheral blood, obtained 28 days after the second AZD1222 dose. All receptors derive from an adult who received the AZD1222 COVID-19 vaccine.

The rearrangement joins TRBV28 to TRBJ1-2, with TRBD1 matching 8 bases. CDR1 and CDR2 from the germline V gene are MDHEN and SYDVKM. V shed 4 bases, J shed 8 bases, and the junction held 9 bases outside the gene matches. CDR3 length: 14 amino acids. The CDR3 sequence is CASSSLGQGDGYTF. The CDR3 bases are TGTGCCAGCAGTTCGCTCGGACAGGGAGACGGCTACACCTTC.

CDR3 loop: CAISEMGQNSPLHF. The CDR3 nucleotides are TGTGCCATCAGTGAGATGGGACAAAATTCACCCCTCCACTTT. The chain uses TRBV10-3 and TRBJ1-6, with D possibly being TRBD1 (6 bases). Trimming shortened V by 2 bases and J by 7 bases, and 9 bases separated the two germline ends. Germline V CDR1 and CDR2: ENHRY, SYGVKD. CDR3 length: 14 amino acids.

The chain couples TRBV6-5 to TRBJ1-4; possibly TRBD1 for D (6 bases). Between the trimmed V and J ends, which lost 6 bases and 7 bases, there was a span of 18 bases. The CDR3 is made up of 15 amino acids. From germline, CDR1 is MNHEY and CDR2 SVGAGI. The CDR3 nucleotides read TGTGCCAGCAGGCAGACAGGAAACCGGGGTGAAAAACTGTTTTTT. Amino acid sequence: CASRQTGNRGEKLFF.

This chain uses TRBV7-9 with TRBJ2-7, with D tentatively TRBD2 (5 bases). This CDR3 region has 13 residues. The germline V gene has CDR1 SEHNR and CDR2 FQNEAQ (reference sequence). Trimming pared 1 base from V and 7 bases from J, leaving 11 bases between. This chain's CDR3 is CASSLETMQEQYF. The CDR3 bases are TGTGCCAGCAGCTTAGAGACTATGCAGGAGCAGTACTTC.

The J gene is TRBJ1-6, the V gene TRBV6-5; no clear D. The V and J ends lost 3 bases and 6 bases respectively, with 15 bases between them. This CDR3 is 16 amino acids long. Germline CDR1 is MNHEY and CDR2 is SVGAGI. This CDR3 is CASSYQASNLNSPLHF. CDR3 coding DNA: TGTGCCAGCAGTTATCAGGCCAGTAATCTTAATTCACCCCTCCACTTT.

The chain links TRBV3-1 (or the pseudogene TRBV3-2) to TRBJ2-2; 8 bases fit TRBD1. The CDR3 is 14 amino acids. Germline-derived CDR1 and CDR2 are LGHDT and YNNKEL (reference sequence). V lost 6 bases and J lost 5; bases outside the gene matches: 5. CDR3 nucleotide sequence: TGTGCCAGCAGACGACAGGGGCGAACCGGGGAGCTGTTTTTT. Translating gives CASRRQGRTGELFF.

J is TRBJ1-2 and V is TRBV28; 8 bases fit TRBD1. The J segment lost 0 bases and the V segment lost 4 bases, leaving 1 base of the junction unmatched. The CDR3 runs to 14 residues. The germline V gene has CDR1 MDHEN and CDR2 SYDVKM. The CDR3 DNA reads as TGTGCCAGCAGTTCGACAGGGGCTAACTATGGCTACACCTTC. It encodes CASSSTGANYGYTF.